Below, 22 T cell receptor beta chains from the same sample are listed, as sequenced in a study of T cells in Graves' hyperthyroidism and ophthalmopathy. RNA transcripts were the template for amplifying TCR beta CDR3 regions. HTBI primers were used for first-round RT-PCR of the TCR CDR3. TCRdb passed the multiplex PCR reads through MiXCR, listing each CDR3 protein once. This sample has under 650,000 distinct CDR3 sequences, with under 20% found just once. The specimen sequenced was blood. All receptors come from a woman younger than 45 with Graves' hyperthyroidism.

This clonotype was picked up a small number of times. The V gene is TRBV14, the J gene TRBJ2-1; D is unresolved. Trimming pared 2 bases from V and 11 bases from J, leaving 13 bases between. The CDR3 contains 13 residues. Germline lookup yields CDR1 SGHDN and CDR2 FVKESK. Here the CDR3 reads CASSQRLDQQQFF. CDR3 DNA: TGTGCCAGCAGCCAACGGCTGGACCAGCAGCAGTTCTTC.

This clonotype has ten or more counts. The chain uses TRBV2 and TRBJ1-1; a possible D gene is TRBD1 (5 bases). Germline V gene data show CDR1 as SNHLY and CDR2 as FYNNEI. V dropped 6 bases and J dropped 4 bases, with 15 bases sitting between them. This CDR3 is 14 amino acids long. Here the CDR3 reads CASRGGLESTEAFF. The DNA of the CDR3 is TGTGCCAGCAGGGGGGGACTGGAGAGCACTGAAGCTTTCTTT.

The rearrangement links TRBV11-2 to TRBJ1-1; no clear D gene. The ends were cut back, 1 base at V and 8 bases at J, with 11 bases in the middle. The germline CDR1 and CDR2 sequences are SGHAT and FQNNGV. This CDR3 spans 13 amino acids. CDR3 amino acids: CASSLVVAVEAFF. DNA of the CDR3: TGTGCCAGCAGCTTAGTCGTGGCGGTAGAAGCTTTCTTT.

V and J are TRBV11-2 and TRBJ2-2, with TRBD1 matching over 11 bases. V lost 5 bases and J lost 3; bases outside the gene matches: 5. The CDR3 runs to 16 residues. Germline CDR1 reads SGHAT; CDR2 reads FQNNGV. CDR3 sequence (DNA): TGTGCCAGCAGCACAGGACAGGGGGCGGACACCGGGGAGCTGTTTTTT. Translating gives CASSTGQGADTGELFF.

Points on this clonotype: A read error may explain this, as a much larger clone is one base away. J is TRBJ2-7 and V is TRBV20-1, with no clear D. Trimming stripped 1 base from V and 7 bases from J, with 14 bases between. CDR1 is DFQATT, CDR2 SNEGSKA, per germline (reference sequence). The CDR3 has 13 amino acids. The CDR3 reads CSARAVGYNEQYF. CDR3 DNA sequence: TGCAGTGCTAGAGCAGTAGGCTACAATGAGCAGTACTTC.

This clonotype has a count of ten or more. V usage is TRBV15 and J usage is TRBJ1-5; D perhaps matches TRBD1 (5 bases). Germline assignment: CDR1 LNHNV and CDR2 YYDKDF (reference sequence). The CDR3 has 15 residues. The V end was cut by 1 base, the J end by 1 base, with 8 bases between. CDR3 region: CATSRGGRSNQPQHF. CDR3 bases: TGTGCCACCAGCAGAGGGGGACGGAGCAATCAGCCCCAGCATTTT.

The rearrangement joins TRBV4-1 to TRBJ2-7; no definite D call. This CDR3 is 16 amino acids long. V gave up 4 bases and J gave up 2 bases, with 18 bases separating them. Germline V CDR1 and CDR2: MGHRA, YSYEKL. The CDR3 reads CASSPPLDSTPYEQYF. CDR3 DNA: TGCGCCAGCAGCCCCCCACTCGATTCCACGCCCTACGAGCAGTACTTC.

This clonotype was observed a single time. The CDR3 DNA reads as TGTGCTAGTGGTTTAGCTTCGACAGGGGGCAGATTTGGCTACACCTTC. Amino acid sequence: CASGLASTGGRFGYTF. The chain has TRBV12-5 and TRBJ1-2, with TRBD1 identical over 10 bases. V shed 3 bases and J 7 bases; nucleotides not matched to a gene: 11. The CDR3 extends over 16 amino acids. CDR1 and CDR2 from the germline V gene are LGHNT and FRNRAP.

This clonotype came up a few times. The DNA for the CDR3 is TGCGCCAGCAGCCAAAGCCAGAGCTACTACAATGAGCAGTTCTTC. It codes for CASSQSQSYYNEQFF. V usage is TRBV4-3 and J usage is TRBJ2-1; D gene uncertain. Germline V gene data show CDR1 as LGHNA and CDR2 as YSLEER. This CDR3 is built from 15 residues. Trimming took off 2 bases at V and 3 bases at J, with 11 bases between the two ends.

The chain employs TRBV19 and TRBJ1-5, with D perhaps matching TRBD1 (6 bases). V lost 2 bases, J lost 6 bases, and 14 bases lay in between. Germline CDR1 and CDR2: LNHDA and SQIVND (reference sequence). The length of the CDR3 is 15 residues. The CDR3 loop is CASSIPGRGIQPQHF. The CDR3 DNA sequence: TGTGCCAGTAGTATACCGGGCAGGGGAATTCAGCCCCAGCATTTT.

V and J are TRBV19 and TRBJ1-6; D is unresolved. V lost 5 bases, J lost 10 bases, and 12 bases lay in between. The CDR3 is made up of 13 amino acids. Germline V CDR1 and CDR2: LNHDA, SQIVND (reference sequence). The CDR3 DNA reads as TGTGCCAGTAGTTGGGGTATTCAATCACCCCTCCACTTT. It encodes CASSWGIQSPLHF.

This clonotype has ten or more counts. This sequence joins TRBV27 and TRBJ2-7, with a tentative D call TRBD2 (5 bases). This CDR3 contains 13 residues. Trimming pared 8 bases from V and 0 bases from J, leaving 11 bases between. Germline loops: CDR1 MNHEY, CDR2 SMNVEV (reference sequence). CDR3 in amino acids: CASAWESSYEQYF. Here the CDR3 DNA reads TGTGCCAGCGCGTGGGAGAGCTCCTACGAGCAGTACTTC.

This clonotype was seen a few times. CDR3 loop: CASSQSSGYAYEQYF. The CDR3 nucleotides are TGTGCCAGCAGCCAGTCCAGCGGATACGCCTACGAGCAGTACTTC. The chain has TRBV14 and TRBJ2-7; D is possibly TRBD2 (5 bases). In germline, CDR1 is SGHDN, CDR2 FVKESK. The CDR3 runs to 15 residues. V lost 3 bases and J lost 2, with 14 bases in between.

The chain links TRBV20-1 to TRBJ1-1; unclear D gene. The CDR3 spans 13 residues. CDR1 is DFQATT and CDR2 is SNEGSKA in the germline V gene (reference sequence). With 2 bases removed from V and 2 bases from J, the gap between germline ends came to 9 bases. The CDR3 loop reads CSARREINTEAFF. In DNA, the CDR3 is TGCAGTGCTAGACGGGAGATTAACACTGAAGCTTTCTTT.

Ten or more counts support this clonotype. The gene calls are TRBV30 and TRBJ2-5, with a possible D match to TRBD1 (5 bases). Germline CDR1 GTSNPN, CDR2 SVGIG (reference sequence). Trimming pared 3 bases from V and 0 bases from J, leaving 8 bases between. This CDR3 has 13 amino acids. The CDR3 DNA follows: TGTGCCTGGAGCGACAGCGACCAAGAGACCCAGTACTTC. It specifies CAWSDSDQETQYF.

The CDR3 here is CAHRGGQGYEQYF. CDR3 in DNA: TGTGCCCACCGAGGGGGACAGGGGTACGAGCAGTACTTC. The V and J genes are TRBV3-1 and TRBJ2-7; 10 nucleotides match TRBD1. V lost 11 bases to trimming and J lost 4 bases; unmatched junction nucleotides: 8. Germline CDR1 is LGHDT and CDR2 is YNNKEL (reference sequence). The length of the CDR3 is 13 residues.

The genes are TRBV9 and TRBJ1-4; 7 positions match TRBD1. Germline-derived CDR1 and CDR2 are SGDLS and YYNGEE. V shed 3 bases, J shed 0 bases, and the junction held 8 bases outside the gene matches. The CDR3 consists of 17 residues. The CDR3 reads CASSGGGSPATNEKLFF. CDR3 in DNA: TGTGCCAGCAGCGGAGGGGGCAGCCCTGCAACTAATGAAAAACTGTTTTTT.

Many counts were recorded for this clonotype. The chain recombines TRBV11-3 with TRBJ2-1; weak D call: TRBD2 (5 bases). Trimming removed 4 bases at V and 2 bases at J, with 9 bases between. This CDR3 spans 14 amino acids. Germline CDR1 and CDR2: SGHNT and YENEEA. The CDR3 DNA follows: TGTGCCAGCAGCTCCGAACTAGCCTACAATGAGCAGTTCTTC. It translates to CASSSELAYNEQFF.

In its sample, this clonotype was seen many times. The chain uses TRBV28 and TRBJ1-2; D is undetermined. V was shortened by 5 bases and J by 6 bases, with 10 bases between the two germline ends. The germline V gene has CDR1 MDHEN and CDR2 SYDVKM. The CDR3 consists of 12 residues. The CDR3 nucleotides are TGTGCCAGCAGTCTTGTTTTCCATGGCTACACCTTC. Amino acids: CASSLVFHGYTF.

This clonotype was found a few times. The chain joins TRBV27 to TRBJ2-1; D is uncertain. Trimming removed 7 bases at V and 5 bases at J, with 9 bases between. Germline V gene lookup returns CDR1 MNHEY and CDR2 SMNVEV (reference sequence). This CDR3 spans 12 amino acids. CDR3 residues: CASTLFNNEQFF. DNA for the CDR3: TGTGCCAGCACCCTCTTCAACAATGAGCAGTTCTTC.

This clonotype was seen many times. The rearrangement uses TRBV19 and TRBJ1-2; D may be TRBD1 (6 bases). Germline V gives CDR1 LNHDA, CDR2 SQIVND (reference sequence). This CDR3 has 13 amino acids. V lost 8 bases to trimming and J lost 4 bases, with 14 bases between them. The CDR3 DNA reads TGTGCCAGTTTACAGGGAGGCGGCTATGGCTACACCTTC. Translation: CASLQGGGYGYTF. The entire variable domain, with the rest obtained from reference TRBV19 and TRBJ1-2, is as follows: DGGITQSPKYLFRKEGQNVTLSCEQNLNHDAMYWYRQDPGQGLRLIYYSQIVNDFQKGDIAEGYSVSREKKESFPLTVTSAQKNPTAFYLCASLQGGGYGYTFGSGTRLTVV.

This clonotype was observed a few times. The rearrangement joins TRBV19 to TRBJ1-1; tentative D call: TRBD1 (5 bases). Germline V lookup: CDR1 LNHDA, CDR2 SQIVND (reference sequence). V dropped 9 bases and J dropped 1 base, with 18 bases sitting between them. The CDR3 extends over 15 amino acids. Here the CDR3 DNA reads TGTGCCAGCGCACCCTCAGGGTACTGGAACACTGAAGCTTTCTTT. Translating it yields CASAPSGYWNTEAFF.